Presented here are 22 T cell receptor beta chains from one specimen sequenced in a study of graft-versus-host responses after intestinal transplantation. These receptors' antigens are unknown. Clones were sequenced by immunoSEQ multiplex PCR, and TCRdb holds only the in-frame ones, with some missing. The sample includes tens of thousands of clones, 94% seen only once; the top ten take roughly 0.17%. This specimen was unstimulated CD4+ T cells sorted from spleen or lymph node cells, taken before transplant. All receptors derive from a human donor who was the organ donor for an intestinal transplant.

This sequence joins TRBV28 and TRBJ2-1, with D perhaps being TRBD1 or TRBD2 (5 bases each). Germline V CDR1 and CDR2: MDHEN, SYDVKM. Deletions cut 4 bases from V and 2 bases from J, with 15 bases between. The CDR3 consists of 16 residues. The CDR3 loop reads CASSSGAIGTYNEQFF. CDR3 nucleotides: TGTGCCAGCAGTTCCGGGGCCATTGGCACCTACAATGAGCAGTTCTTC.

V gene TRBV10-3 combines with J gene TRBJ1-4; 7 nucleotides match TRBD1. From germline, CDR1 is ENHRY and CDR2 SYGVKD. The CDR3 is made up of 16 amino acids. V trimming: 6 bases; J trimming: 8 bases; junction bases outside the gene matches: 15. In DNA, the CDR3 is TGTGCCATCAGCGCAGGGGGGACAGATCAAGGCGAAAAACTGTTTTTT. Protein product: CAISAGGTDQGEKLFF.

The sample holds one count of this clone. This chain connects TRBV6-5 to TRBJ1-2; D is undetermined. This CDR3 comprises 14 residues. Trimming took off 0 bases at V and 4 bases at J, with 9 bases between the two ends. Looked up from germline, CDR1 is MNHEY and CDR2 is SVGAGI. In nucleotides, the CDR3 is TGTGCCAGCAGTTACTCTGCGAAGGGCTATGGCTACACCTTC. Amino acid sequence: CASSYSAKGYGYTF.

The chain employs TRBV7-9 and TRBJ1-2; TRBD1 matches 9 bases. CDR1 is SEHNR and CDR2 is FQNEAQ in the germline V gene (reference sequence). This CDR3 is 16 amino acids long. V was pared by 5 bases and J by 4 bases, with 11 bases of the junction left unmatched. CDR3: CASSTTNRGRSYGYTF. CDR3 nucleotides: TGTGCCAGCAGCACCACAAACAGGGGGCGCAGCTATGGCTACACCTTC.

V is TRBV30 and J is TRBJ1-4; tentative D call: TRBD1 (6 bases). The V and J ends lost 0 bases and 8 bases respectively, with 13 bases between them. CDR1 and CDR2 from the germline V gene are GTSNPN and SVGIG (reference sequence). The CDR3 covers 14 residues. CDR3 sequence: CAWSVGGLREKLFF. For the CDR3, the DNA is TGTGCCTGGAGTGTGGGGGGGCTTCGGGAAAAACTGTTTTTT.

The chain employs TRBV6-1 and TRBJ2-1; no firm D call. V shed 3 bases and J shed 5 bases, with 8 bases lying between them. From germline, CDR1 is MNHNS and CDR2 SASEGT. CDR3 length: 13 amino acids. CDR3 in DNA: TGTGCCAGCAGTGATCTGCCTAACAATGAGCAGTTCTTC. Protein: CASSDLPNNEQFF.

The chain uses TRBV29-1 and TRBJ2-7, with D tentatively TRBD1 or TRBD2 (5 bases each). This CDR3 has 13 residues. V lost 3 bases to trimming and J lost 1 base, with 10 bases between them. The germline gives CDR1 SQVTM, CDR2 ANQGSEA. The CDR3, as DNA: TGCAGCGTTGAGGGGGACGGATCCTACGAGCAGTACTTC. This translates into CSVEGDGSYEQYF.

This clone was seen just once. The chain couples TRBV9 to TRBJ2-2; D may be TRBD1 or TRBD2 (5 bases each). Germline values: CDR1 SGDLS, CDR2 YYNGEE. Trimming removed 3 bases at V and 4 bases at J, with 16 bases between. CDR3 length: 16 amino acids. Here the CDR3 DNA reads TGTGCCAGCAGCGGAGGGGTTACAACGTCCACCGGGGAGCTGTTTTTT. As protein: CASSGGVTTSTGELFF.

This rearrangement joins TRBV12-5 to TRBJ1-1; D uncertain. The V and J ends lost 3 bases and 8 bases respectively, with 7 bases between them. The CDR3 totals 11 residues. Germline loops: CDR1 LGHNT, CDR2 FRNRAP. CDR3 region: CASGLRLEAFF. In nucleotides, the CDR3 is TGTGCTAGTGGTTTACGACTGGAAGCTTTCTTT.

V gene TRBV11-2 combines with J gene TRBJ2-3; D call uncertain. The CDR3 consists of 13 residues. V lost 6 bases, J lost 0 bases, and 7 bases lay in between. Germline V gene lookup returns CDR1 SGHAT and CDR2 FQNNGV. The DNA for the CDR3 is TGTGCCAGCAGTCCCACTAGCACAGATACGCAGTATTTT. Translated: CASSPTSTDTQYF.

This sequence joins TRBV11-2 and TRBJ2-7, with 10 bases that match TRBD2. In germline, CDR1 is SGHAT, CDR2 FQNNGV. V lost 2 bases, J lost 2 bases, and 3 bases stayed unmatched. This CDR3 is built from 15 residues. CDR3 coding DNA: TGTGCCAGCAGCTTACTAGCGGGGGATACCTACGAGCAGTACTTC. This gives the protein CASSLLAGDTYEQYF.

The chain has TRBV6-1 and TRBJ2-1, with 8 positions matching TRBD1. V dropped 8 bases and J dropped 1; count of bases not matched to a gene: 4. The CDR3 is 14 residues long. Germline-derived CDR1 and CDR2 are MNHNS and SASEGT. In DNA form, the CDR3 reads TGTGCCAGCTTCAGACAGGGGTCCTACAATGAGCAGTTCTTC. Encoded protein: CASFRQGSYNEQFF.

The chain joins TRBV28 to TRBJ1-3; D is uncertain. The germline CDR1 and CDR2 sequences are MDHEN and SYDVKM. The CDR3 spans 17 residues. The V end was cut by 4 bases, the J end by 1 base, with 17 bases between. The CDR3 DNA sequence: TGTGCCAGCAGTTCCCCCGGGGAGGGCAAATCTGGAAACACCATATATTTT. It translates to CASSSPGEGKSGNTIYF. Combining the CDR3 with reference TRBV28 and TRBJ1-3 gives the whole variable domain DVKVTQSSRYLVKRTGEKVFLECVQDMDHENMFWYRQDPGLGLRLIYFSYDVKMKEKGDIPEGYSVSREKKERFSLILESASTNQTSMYLCASSSPGEGKSGNTIYFGEGSWLTVV.

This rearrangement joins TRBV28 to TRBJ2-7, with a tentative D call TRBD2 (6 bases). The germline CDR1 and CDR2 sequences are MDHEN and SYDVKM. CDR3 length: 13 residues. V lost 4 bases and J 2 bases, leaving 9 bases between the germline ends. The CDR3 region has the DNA TGTGCCAGCAGTTGGACTAAAACCTACGAGCAGTACTTC. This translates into CASSWTKTYEQYF.

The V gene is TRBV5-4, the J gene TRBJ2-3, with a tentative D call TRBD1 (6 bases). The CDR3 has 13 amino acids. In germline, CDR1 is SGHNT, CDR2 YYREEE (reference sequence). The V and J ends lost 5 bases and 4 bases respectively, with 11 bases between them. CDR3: CASSGQPADTQYF. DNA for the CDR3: TGTGCCAGCAGTGGACAGCCAGCAGATACGCAGTATTTT.

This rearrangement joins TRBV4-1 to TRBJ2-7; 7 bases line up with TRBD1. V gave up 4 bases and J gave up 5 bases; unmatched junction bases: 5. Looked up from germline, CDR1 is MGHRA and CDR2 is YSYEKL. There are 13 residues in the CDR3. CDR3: CASSLGQRNEQYF. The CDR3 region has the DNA TGCGCCAGCAGCCTGGGACAGCGCAACGAGCAGTACTTC.

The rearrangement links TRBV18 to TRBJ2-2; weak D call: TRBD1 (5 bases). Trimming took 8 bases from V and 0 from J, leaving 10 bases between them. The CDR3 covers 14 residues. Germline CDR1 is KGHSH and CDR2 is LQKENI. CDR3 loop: CASRQITNTGELFF. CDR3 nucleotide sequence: TGTGCCAGCCGACAGATCACGAACACCGGGGAGCTGTTTTTT. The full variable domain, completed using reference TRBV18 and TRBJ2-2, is NAGVMQNPRHLVRRRGQEARLRCSPMKGHSHVYWYRQLPEEGLKFMVYLQKENIIDESGMPKERFSAEFPKEGPSILRIQQVVRGDSAAYFCASRQITNTGELFFGEGSRLTVL.

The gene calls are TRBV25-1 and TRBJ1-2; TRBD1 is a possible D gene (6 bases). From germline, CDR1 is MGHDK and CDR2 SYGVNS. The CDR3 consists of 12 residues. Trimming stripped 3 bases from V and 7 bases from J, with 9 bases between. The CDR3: CASSEDSFGYTF. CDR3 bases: TGTGCCAGCAGTGAGGACAGTTTTGGCTACACCTTC.

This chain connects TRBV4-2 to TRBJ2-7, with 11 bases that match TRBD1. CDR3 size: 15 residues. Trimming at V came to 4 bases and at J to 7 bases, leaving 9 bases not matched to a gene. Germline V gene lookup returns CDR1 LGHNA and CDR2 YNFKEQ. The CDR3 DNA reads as TGTGCCAGCAGCCTCACCGGACAGGGGGCCTGGGAGCAGTACTTC. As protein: CASSLTGQGAWEQYF.

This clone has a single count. The CDR3 loop reads CASKTRLGRGGLYEQYF. In nucleotides, the CDR3 is TGTGCCAGCAAAACACGGCTTGGACGGGGGGGCTTATACGAGCAGTACTTC. The chain uses TRBV28 and TRBJ2-7; 8 nucleotides match TRBD2. From germline, CDR1 is MDHEN and CDR2 SYDVKM. The CDR3 runs 17 residues. The J segment lost 4 bases and the V segment lost 7 bases, leaving 18 bases of the junction unmatched.

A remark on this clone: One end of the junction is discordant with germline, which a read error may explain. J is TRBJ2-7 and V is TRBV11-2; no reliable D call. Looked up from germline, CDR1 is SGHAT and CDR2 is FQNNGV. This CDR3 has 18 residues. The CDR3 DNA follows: TGTGCCAGCAGCTTGGCCCGCCTTTCGAGTGTGGCGTCCTGCGAGCAGTACTTC. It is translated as CASSLARLSSVASCEQYF.

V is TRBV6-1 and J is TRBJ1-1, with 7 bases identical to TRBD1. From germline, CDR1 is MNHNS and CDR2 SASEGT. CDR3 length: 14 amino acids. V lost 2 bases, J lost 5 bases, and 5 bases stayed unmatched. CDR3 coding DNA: TGTGCCAGCAGTGAAAGGGGGCGAGGGACTGAAGCTTTCTTT. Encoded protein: CASSERGRGTEAFF.